Listed below are T cell receptor beta chains from one sample, sequenced in a study of cytomegalovirus exposure and HLA in healthy donors. Method: immunoSEQ multiplex PCR; TCRdb's copy keeps in-frame clones and lacks some. The sample lists around 150,000 clones, approximately 80% occurring once. Sequenced material: PBMCs. All receptors derive from a woman between 45 and 60 years old in good health and CMV-seronegative. CDR3s include the opening cysteine and the closing phenylalanine or tryptophan. The D gene is left open where the match is weak. Some rows mark clone size as missing; the rest say once, few, many or name a class of expanded clone.

J gene: TRBJ2-2
V gene: TRBV7-3
CDR3 length: 18
clone size: NA
D gene: TRBD2
CDR3 DNA: TGTGCCAGCAGCTGGGGACTAGCGGGAGGGCCGGGCACCGGGGAGCTGTTTTTT
CDR3 protein: CASSWGLAGGPGTGELFF

J gene: TRBJ1-1
V gene: TRBV6-5
CDR3 length: 12
clone size: NA
D gene: TRBD1
CDR3 DNA: TGTGCCAGCAGGAGGGGGCTCACTGAAGCTTTCTTT
CDR3 protein: CASRRGLTEAFF

J gene: TRBJ2-1
V gene: TRBV5-6
CDR3 length: 16
clone size: NA
D gene: TRBD2
CDR3 DNA: TGTGCCAGCAGCCCCGGGACTAGCGGCAAATACAATGAGCAGTTCTTC
CDR3 protein: CASSPGTSGKYNEQFF

J gene: TRBJ1-1
V gene: TRBV27
CDR3 length: 13
clone size: NA
D gene: NA
CDR3 DNA: TGTGCCAGCAGTCACAGGGTGAACACTGAAGCTTTCTTT
CDR3 protein: CASSHRVNTEAFF

J gene: TRBJ2-1
V gene: TRBV4-3
CDR3 length: 16
clone size: once
D gene: TRBD1
CDR3 DNA: TGCGCCAGCAGCCAACTAACGGGACAGGGTAGAAATGAGCAGTTCTTC
CDR3 protein: CASSQLTGQGRNEQFF

J gene: TRBJ2-7
V gene: TRBV9
CDR3 length: 15
clone size: NA
D gene: NA
CDR3 DNA: TGTGCCAGCAGCGTAGCCCCAACCACAATCTACGAGCAGTACTTC
CDR3 protein: CASSVAPTTIYEQYF

J gene: TRBJ2-5
V gene: TRBV4-3
CDR3 length: 16
clone size: NA
D gene: TRBD1
CDR3 DNA: TGCGCCAGCAGCCAAGACCAACAGGGGGCTGGGTTGGCCCAGTACTTC
CDR3 protein: CASSQDQQGAGLAQYF

J gene: TRBJ2-1
V gene: TRBV7-2
CDR3 length: 16
clone size: NA
D gene: TRBD1
CDR3 DNA: TGTGCCAGCAGCGATTTGTGGGACAGGGAGAACAATGAGCAGTTCTTC
CDR3 protein: CASSDLWDRENNEQFF

J gene: TRBJ2-7
V gene: TRBV9
CDR3 length: 13
clone size: NA
D gene: NA
CDR3 DNA: TGTGCCAGCAGCCCGGGGACTCCCCACGAGCAGTACTTC
CDR3 protein: CASSPGTPHEQYF

J gene: TRBJ1-1
V gene: TRBV14
CDR3 length: 12
clone size: NA
D gene: NA
CDR3 DNA: TGTGCCAGCAGCCCAGGGCGCACTGAAGCTTTCTTT
CDR3 protein: CASSPGRTEAFF

J gene: TRBJ2-5
V gene: TRBV15
CDR3 length: 16
clone size: NA
D gene: TRBD1
CDR3 DNA: TGTGCCACCAGCAGCGCCCCCGGGACAGGGAAAGAGACCCAGTACTTC
CDR3 protein: CATSSAPGTGKETQYF

J gene: TRBJ2-1
V gene: TRBV19
CDR3 length: 16
clone size: NA
D gene: NA
CDR3 DNA: TGTGCCAGTATGGATATACGACAGCAGATTTACAATGAGCAGTTCTTC
CDR3 protein: CASMDIRQQIYNEQFF

J gene: TRBJ1-2
V gene: TRBV6-5
CDR3 length: 14
clone size: NA
D gene: NA
CDR3 DNA: TGTGCCAGCAGTTACTCGCCCGCCGGCTATGGCTACACCTTC
CDR3 protein: CASSYSPAGYGYTF

J gene: TRBJ2-7
V gene: TRBV7-9
CDR3 length: 13
clone size: few
D gene: NA
CDR3 DNA: TGTGCCAGCAGCCTGGACTCCCACTACGAGCAGTACTTC
CDR3 protein: CASSLDSHYEQYF

J gene: TRBJ2-7
V gene: TRBV27
CDR3 length: 17
clone size: NA
D gene: TRBD2
CDR3 DNA: TGTGCCAGCAGTTCCGGGGTAGCGGGAGGGCCTGGCTACGAGCAGTACTTC
CDR3 protein: CASSSGVAGGPGYEQYF